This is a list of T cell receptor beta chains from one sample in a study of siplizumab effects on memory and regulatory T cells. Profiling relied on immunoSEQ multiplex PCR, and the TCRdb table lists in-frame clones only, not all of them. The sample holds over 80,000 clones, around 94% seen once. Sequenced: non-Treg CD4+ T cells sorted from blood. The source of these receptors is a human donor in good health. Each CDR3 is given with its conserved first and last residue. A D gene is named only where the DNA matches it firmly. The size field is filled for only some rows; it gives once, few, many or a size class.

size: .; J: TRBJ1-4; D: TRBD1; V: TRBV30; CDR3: CAWSVPGTGGEKLFF; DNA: TGTGCCTGGAGTGTACCCGGGACAGGGGGTGAAAAACTGTTTTTT
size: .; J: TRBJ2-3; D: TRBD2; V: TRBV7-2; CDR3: CASSLSGTLSTDTQYF; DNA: TGTGCCAGCAGTCTTAGCGGGACACTTTCCACAGATACGCAGTATTTT
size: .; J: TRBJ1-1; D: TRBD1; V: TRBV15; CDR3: CATSRAGTGNTEAFF; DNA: TGTGCCACCAGCAGAGCCGGGACAGGAAACACTGAAGCTTTCTTT
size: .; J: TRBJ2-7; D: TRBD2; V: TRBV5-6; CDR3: CASSRRGRGYEQYF; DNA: TGTGCCAGCAGCCGGCGGGGGAGGGGCTACGAGCAGTACTTC
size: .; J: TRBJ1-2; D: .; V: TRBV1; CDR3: CTSSQPKRRSYTF; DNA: TGCACCAGCAGCCAACCCAAAAGACGTAGCTACACCTTC
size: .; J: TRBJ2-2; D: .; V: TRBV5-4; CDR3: CASSAQQGTGELFF; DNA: TGTGCCAGCAGCGCCCAACAGGGAACCGGGGAGCTGTTTTTT
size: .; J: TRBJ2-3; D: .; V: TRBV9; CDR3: CASSGIRTSTDTQYF; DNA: TGTGCCAGCAGCGGGATCAGGACTAGCACAGATACGCAGTATTTT
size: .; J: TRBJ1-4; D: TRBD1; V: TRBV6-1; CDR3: CASSSTGANNEKLFF; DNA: TGTGCCAGCAGCTCCACAGGGGCGAATAATGAAAAACTGTTTTTT
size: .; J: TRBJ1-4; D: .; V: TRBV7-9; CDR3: CASTPVVKNEKLFF; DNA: TGTGCCAGCACACCGGTAGTGAAAAATGAAAAACTGTTTTTT
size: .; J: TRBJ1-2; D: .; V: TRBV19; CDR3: CASVGRGGYTF; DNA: TGTGCCAGTGTCGGCCGGGGAGGCTACACCTTC
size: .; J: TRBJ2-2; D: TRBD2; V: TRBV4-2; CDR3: CASSQEAGLAWVRDTGELFF; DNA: TGTGCCAGCAGCCAAGAGGCCGGACTAGCGTGGGTTCGTGACACCGGGGAGCTGTTTTTT
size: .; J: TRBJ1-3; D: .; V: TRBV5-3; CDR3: CARSLGGCKGKVHTIYF; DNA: TGTGCCAGAAGCTTGGGGGGTTGCAAGGGTAAGGTACACACCATATATTTT
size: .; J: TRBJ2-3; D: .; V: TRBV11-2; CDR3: CASMLTPSTDTQYF; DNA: TGTGCCAGCATGTTGACCCCGAGCACAGATACGCAGTATTTT
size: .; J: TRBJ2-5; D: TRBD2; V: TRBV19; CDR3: CASRTSGRFPQETQYF; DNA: TGTGCCAGTAGGACTAGCGGGAGGTTTCCCCAAGAGACCCAGTACTTC
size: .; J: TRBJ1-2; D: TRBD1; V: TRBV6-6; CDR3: CASSFPEDRGGYTF; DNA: TGTGCCAGCAGTTTCCCAGAGGACAGGGGAGGCTACACCTTC
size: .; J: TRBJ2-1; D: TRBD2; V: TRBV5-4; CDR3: CASSRGGTSGSYNEQFF; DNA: TGTGCCAGCAGCCGAGGGGGAACTAGCGGCTCCTACAATGAGCAGTTCTTC
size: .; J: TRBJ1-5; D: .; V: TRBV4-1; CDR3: CASSQDPKVRDIQPQHF; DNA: TGCGCCAGCAGCCAAGACCCAAAAGTGCGGGACATTCAGCCCCAGCATTTT
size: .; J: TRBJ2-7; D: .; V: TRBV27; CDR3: CASSLPRAAAYEQYF; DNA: TGTGCCAGCAGCCTTCCCCGAGCAGCGGCCTACGAGCAGTACTTC
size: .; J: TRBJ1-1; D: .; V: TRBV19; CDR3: CASSSWRQVNTEAFF; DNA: TGTGCCAGTAGTAGTTGGCGTCAGGTGAACACTGAAGCTTTCTTT
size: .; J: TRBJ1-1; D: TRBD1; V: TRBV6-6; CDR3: CASSYYTGEAEAFF; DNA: TGTGCCAGCAGTTACTACACAGGGGAGGCTGAAGCTTTCTTT
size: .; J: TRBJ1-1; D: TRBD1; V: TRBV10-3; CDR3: CAISAGQGSEAFF; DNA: TGTGCCATCAGTGCGGGACAGGGGTCTGAAGCTTTCTTT
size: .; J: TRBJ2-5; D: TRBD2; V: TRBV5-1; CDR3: CASSFMTSGRLETQYF; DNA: TGCGCCAGCAGCTTTATGACTAGCGGGAGGTTAGAGACCCAGTACTTC
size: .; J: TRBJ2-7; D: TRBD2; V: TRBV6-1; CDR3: CASSEARPSGIYEQYF; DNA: TGTGCCAGCAGTGAAGCGCGTCCTAGCGGGATTTACGAGCAGTACTTC
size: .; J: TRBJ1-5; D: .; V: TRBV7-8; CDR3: CASSLGGVSPSRYQPQHF; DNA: TGTGCCAGCAGCTTAGGAGGGGTCAGCCCCTCGAGGTATCAGCCCCAGCATTTT
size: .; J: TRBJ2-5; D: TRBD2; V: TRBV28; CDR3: CASSLRPGGAQYF; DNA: TGTGCCAGCAGTTTACGCCCGGGAGGGGCCCAGTACTTC
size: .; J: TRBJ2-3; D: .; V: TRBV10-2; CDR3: CASGYYRGFPVEGLTTDTQYF; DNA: TGCGCCAGCGGATACTATCGGGGTTTCCCTGTCGAGGGCCTAACCACAGATACGCAGTATTTT
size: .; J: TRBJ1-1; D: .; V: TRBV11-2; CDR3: CASSLPREGALSPNEAFF; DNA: TGTGCCAGCAGCCTCCCCCGAGAGGGAGCCCTATCTCCCAATGAAGCTTTCTTT
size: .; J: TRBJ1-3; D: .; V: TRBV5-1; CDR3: CASSLDSLWGNTIYF; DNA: TGCGCCAGCAGCTTGGATTCCCTGTGGGGAAACACCATATATTTT
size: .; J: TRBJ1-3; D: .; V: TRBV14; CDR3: CASSQTGNTIYF; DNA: TGTGCCAGCAGCCAAACTGGAAACACCATATATTTT
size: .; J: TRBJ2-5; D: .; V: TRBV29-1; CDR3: CSIKVGETQYF; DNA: TGCAGCATCAAGGTTGGGGAGACCCAGTACTTC
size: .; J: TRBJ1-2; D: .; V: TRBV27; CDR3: CASSLSLTDSHGYTF; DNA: TGTGCCAGCAGTTTATCCTTGACAGATTCTCATGGCTACACCTTC
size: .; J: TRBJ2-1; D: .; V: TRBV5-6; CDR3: CASSLIAPSSYNEQFF; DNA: TGTGCCAGCAGCTTGATAGCGCCGAGCTCCTACAATGAGCAGTTCTTC
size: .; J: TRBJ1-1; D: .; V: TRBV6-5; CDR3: CASNSGRGTEAFF; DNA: TGTGCCAGCAATTCCGGTCGCGGCACTGAAGCTTTCTTT
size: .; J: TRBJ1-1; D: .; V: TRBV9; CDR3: CASSGQYTEAFF; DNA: TGTGCCAGCAGCGGGCAGTACACTGAAGCTTTCTTT
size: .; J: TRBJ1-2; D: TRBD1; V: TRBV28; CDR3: CASSLNRGPYGYTF; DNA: TGTGCCAGCAGTTTAAACAGGGGACCCTATGGCTACACCTTC
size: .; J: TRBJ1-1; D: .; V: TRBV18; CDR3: CASSLDQGNTEAFF; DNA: TGTGCCAGCTCTCTAGATCAGGGGAACACTGAAGCTTTCTTT
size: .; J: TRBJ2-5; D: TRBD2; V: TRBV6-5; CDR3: CASTSGDLWETQYF; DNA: TGTGCCAGCACCAGCGGGGATCTCTGGGAGACCCAGTACTTC
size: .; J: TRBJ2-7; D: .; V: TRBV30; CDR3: CAWSFGSIPYEQYF; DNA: TGTGCCTGGAGTTTCGGGAGTATCCCCTACGAGCAGTACTTC
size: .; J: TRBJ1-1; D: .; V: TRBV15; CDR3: CATSAIRSTEAFF; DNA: TGTGCCACCAGCGCTATCAGGTCCACTGAAGCTTTCTTT
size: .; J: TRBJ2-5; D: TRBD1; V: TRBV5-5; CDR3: CASSSPTGLETQYF; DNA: TGTGCCAGCAGCTCACCGACAGGGCTAGAGACCCAGTACTTC
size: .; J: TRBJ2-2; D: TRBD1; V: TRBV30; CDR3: CAWSFRDRVLSGELFF; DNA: TGTGCCTGGAGTTTCCGGGACAGGGTACTTTCCGGGGAGCTGTTTTTT
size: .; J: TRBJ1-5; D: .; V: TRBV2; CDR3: CASSERLGPQTNQPQHF; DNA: TGTGCCAGCAGTGAAAGGTTGGGTCCACAAACAAATCAGCCCCAGCATTTT
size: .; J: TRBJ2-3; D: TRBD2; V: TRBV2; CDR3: CASSEVPSAAGGGPDTQYF; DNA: TGTGCCAGCAGTGAAGTCCCCTCGGCGGCGGGAGGGGGGCCAGATACGCAGTATTTT
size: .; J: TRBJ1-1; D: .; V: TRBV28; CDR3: CASSLVQGVAEAFF; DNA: TGTGCCAGCAGTTTAGTCCAGGGTGTCGCTGAAGCTTTCTTT
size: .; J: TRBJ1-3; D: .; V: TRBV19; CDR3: CASSILLSSGNTIYF; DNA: TGTGCCAGTAGTATACTTCTATCCTCTGGAAACACCATATATTTT
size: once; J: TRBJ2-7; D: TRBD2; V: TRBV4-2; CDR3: CASSPGAGGGAQQYF; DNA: TGTGCCAGCAGCCCTGGGGCGGGAGGGGGGGCCCAGCAGTACTTC
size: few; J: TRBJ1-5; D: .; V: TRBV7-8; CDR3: CASSLAGGYSNQPQHF; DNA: TGTGCCAGCAGCTTAGCGGGCGGGTATAGCAATCAGCCCCAGCATTTT
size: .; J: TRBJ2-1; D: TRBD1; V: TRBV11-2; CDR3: CASSSVRGTGLNEQFF; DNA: TGTGCCAGCAGCTCAGTTCGCGGGACAGGACTAAATGAGCAGTTCTTC
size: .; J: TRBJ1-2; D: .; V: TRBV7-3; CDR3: CASSFGGLYGYTF; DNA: TGTGCCAGCAGCTTCGGGGGGCTCTATGGCTACACCTTC
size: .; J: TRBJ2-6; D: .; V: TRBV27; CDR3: CASSLSAGRSGANVLTF; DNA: TGTGCCAGCAGTTTATCCGCGGGCAGGTCCGGGGCCAACGTCCTGACTTTC